These 30 T cell receptor beta chains originate from one sample sequenced in a study of blood T cell repertoires in COVID-19. Sequencing used immunoSEQ multiplex PCR; TCRdb keeps in-frame clones, though not all of them. Here the sample spans about 150,000 clones, 65% to 85% being singletons. Specimen: peripheral blood. The source of these receptors is a man aged 65 to 85 with active or convalescent COVID-19.

The genes are TRBV4-3 and TRBJ2-2; 8 bases line up with TRBD1. The CDR3 is 16 residues long. V was clipped by 4 bases and J by 7 bases; unmatched bases: 11. The germline V gene has CDR1 LGHNA and CDR2 YSLEER. The CDR3 DNA is TGCGCCAGCAGCCCTCAGCGGACAGGGCAGGGCGGGGAGCTGTTTTTT. Translation: CASSPQRTGQGGELFF.

This sequence joins TRBV9 and TRBJ2-5; 7 bases map to TRBD1. Germline-derived CDR1 and CDR2 are SGDLS and YYNGEE. Trimming took 4 bases from V and 0 from J; bases not matched to a gene: 3. The CDR3 totals 14 residues. The CDR3 DNA follows: TGTGCCAGCAGCTACACAGGGGACCAAGAGACCCAGTACTTC. It is translated as CASSYTGDQETQYF.

The rearrangement joins TRBV15 to TRBJ1-1, with 7 bases fitting TRBD1. V gave up 1 base and J gave up 5 bases; unmatched junction bases: 7. This CDR3 has 15 amino acids. Germline V gene lookup returns CDR1 LNHNV and CDR2 YYDKDF (reference sequence). CDR3 nucleotide sequence: TGTGCCACCAGCAGAGTCCAGGGGGTAAGGACTGAAGCTTTCTTT. Residues: CATSRVQGVRTEAFF.

V is TRBV4-1 and J is TRBJ2-4; 14 nucleotides agree with TRBD2. In germline, CDR1 is MGHRA, CDR2 YSYEKL. J lost 16 bases, V lost 4 bases, and 15 bases had no gene match. The CDR3 is made up of 16 amino acids. Here the CDR3 DNA reads TGCGCCAGCAGCCCAGGTGGACTAGCGGGAGGAGGAAAGGAATACTTC. Residues: CASSPGGLAGGGKEYF.

The chain carries TRBV4-1 and TRBJ2-1; 8 nucleotides align to TRBD2. Per the germline V gene, CDR1 is MGHRA and CDR2 is YSYEKL. J lost 3 bases, V lost 7 bases, and 8 bases had no gene match. CDR3 size: 15 residues. The CDR3 nucleotides are TGCGCCAGCACCGAGAGCGGGAGTGTCTACAATGAGCAGTTCTTC. Protein product: CASTESGSVYNEQFF.

The gene calls are TRBV30 and TRBJ2-7; 8 nucleotides match TRBD1. CDR1 is GTSNPN, CDR2 SVGIG, per germline (reference sequence). The CDR3 extends over 15 amino acids. V was clipped by 2 bases and J by 5 bases; unmatched bases: 11. The CDR3 sequence: CAWSLDLDRGHEQYF. For the CDR3, the DNA is TGTGCCTGGAGTCTAGACCTCGACAGGGGTCACGAGCAGTACTTC.

V gene TRBV19 combines with J gene TRBJ1-5; D ambiguous. CDR1 is LNHDA, CDR2 SQIVND, per germline (reference sequence). Trimming took off 2 bases at V and 1 base at J, with 6 bases between the two ends. The CDR3 extends over 14 amino acids. This CDR3 is CASSISVSNQPQHF. The CDR3 DNA reads TGTGCCAGTAGTATATCAGTCAGCAATCAGCCCCAGCATTTT. Drawing the rest from reference TRBV19 and TRBJ1-5, the complete variable domain is DGGITQSPKYLFRKEGQNVTLSCEQNLNHDAMYWYRQDPGQGLRLIYYSQIVNDFQKGDIAEGYSVSREKKESFPLTVTSAQKNPTAFYLCASSISVSNQPQHFGDGTRLSIL.

V is TRBV29-1 and J is TRBJ1-1; D gene uncertain. V was trimmed by 1 base and J by 1 base, leaving 7 bases between them. Per germline, CDR1 SQVTM and CDR2 ANQGSEA. The CDR3 sequence is 13 residues long. CDR3 protein: CSVEGAGNTEAFF. The CDR3 DNA sequence: TGCAGCGTTGAAGGGGCAGGGAACACTGAAGCTTTCTTT.

This clone came up a few times. The chain joins TRBV18 to TRBJ1-4, with D uncertain. The CDR3 has 14 amino acids. The germline gives CDR1 KGHSH, CDR2 LQKENI. V lost 4 bases to trimming and J lost 5 bases, with 11 bases between them. CDR3 protein: CASSRPGGNEKLFF. The CDR3 DNA follows: TGTGCCAGCTCACGGCCGGGAGGAAATGAAAAACTGTTTTTT.

The gene calls are TRBV28 and TRBJ2-7, with a weak D call TRBD2 (5 bases). CDR1 is MDHEN and CDR2 is SYDVKM in the germline V gene. This CDR3 has 13 amino acids. The V end lost 10 bases, the J end lost 2 bases, and 15 bases lay between the germline ends. This chain's CDR3 is CATNRGTAYEQYF. DNA for the CDR3: TGTGCCACAAACCGGGGTACAGCCTACGAGCAGTACTTC. The full variable domain, with the rest looked up from reference TRBV28 and TRBJ2-7, is DVKVTQSSRYLVKRTGEKVFLECVQDMDHENMFWYRQDPGLGLRLIYFSYDVKMKEKGDIPEGYSVSREKKERFSLILESASTNQTSMYLCATNRGTAYEQYFGPGTRLTVT.

This clone was seen more than once but under ten times. The chain employs TRBV7-9 and TRBJ2-7; D not resolved. The CDR3 contains 14 residues. Germline CDR1 and CDR2: SEHNR and FQNEAQ (reference sequence). V gave up 4 bases and J gave up 7 bases, with 17 bases separating them. CDR3 loop: CASSWSAAGLEQYF. CDR3 coding DNA: TGTGCCAGCAGCTGGAGTGCCGCCGGCCTGGAGCAGTACTTC.

J is TRBJ2-6 and V is TRBV9, with D unclear. V shed 3 bases and J shed 4 bases, with 8 bases lying between them. Germline assignment: CDR1 SGDLS and CDR2 YYNGEE. The CDR3 runs 14 residues. Written as DNA, the CDR3 is TGTGCCAGCAGCGCAATTTCCGGGGCCAACGTCCTGACTTTC. Its protein product is CASSAISGANVLTF.

This clone was counted a few times. The rearrangement joins TRBV7-2 to TRBJ2-2; TRBD2 aligns across 7 bases. This CDR3 region has 16 residues. Unmatched junction bases numbered 8, after V lost 7 bases and J lost 0 bases. Germline V gene lookup returns CDR1 SGHTA and CDR2 FQGNSA. The CDR3 sequence: CASILIAGPNTGELFF. CDR3 coding DNA: TGTGCCAGCATCCTGATAGCGGGCCCGAACACCGGGGAGCTGTTTTTT.

The chain carries TRBV19 and TRBJ2-3; TRBD2 aligns across 8 bases. The CDR3 spans 15 residues. J was trimmed by 4 bases and V by 5 bases; bases with no gene match: 8. Per germline, CDR1 LNHDA and CDR2 SQIVND (reference sequence). The CDR3 nucleotides read TGTGCCAGTAGTCCCTTTAGCGGGATGGCAGATACGCAGTATTTT. Protein: CASSPFSGMADTQYF.

The J gene is TRBJ1-3, the V gene TRBV10-3; TRBD1 might be the D (5 bases). V dropped 0 bases and J dropped 2 bases, with 8 bases sitting between them. Germline V gives CDR1 ENHRY, CDR2 SYGVKD. The CDR3 extends over 15 amino acids. CDR3 amino acids: CAISESGRAGNTIYF. CDR3 DNA: TGTGCCATCAGTGAGTCGGGCAGGGCTGGAAACACCATATATTTT.

The chain joins TRBV7-9 to TRBJ2-3, with a weak D call TRBD2 (6 bases). Trimming removed 1 base from V and 4 bases from J, with 6 bases in between. The V gene's germline CDR1 is SEHNR and CDR2 FQNEAQ (reference sequence). The CDR3 has 13 amino acids. Written as DNA, the CDR3 is TGTGCCAGCAGCTTAGGGGAGGCAGATACGCAGTATTTT. Translation gives CASSLGEADTQYF. Using reference TRBV7-9 and TRBJ2-3 for the parts outside the CDR3, the full variable domain is DTGVSQNPRHKITKRGQNVTFRCDPISEHNRLYWYRQTLGQGPEFLTYFQNEAQLEKSRLLSDRFSAERPKGSFSTLEIQRTEQGDSAMYLCASSLGEADTQYFGPGTRLTVL.

The gene calls are TRBV11-2 and TRBJ2-1, with TRBD2 identical over 15 bases. This CDR3 contains 18 residues. CDR1 is SGHAT, CDR2 FQNNGV, per germline. V was clipped by 6 bases and J by 4 bases; unmatched bases: 10. CDR3 nucleotides: TGTGCCAGCAGGTTAACCGGGACTAGCGGGAGGTGGTACAATGAGCAGTTCTTC. Its translation: CASRLTGTSGRWYNEQFF.

This rearrangement joins TRBV9 to TRBJ2-2; 8 nucleotides align to TRBD1. Germline trimming cut 5 bases from V and 6 bases from J; bases unmatched to any gene: 9. In germline, CDR1 is SGDLS, CDR2 YYNGEE. The CDR3 has 15 residues. CDR3 in DNA: TGTGCCAGCAGTGCCGGACAGGGCCTATCCGGGGAGCTGTTTTTT. Its protein is CASSAGQGLSGELFF.

V usage is TRBV29-1 and J usage is TRBJ1-1; D is possibly TRBD1 (6 bases). CDR3 length: 13 residues. V lost 3 bases, J lost 1 base, and 9 bases lay in between. The germline V gene has CDR1 SQVTM and CDR2 ANQGSEA. The CDR3 spells CSVDGQRNTEAFF. CDR3 coding DNA: TGCAGCGTTGACGGACAGAGGAACACTGAAGCTTTCTTT.

This rearrangement joins TRBV3-1 (or the pseudogene TRBV3-2) to TRBJ1-2; no reliable D call. CDR1 is LGHDT and CDR2 is YNNKEL in the germline V gene (reference sequence). V shed 3 bases and J shed 7 bases, with 9 bases lying between them. The CDR3 runs to 12 residues. CDR3 nucleotides: TGTGCCAGCAGCCACCCCGGTGGTGGCTACACCTTC. Its protein product is CASSHPGGGYTF.

This clone appeared once. The J gene is TRBJ1-4, the V gene TRBV18, with 10 bases that match TRBD1. The CDR3 length is 17 residues. In germline, CDR1 is KGHSH, CDR2 LQKENI. Trimming cost V 2 bases and J 10 bases; bases outside gene matches: 13. As DNA, the CDR3 is TGTGCCAGCTCACCAAGTGGGGGACAGGGGACGGTTGGAAAACTGTTTTTT. Translating it yields CASSPSGGQGTVGKLFF. Full variable domain (remainder filled in from reference TRBV18 and TRBJ1-4): NAGVMQNPRHLVRRRGQEARLRCSPMKGHSHVYWYRQLPEEGLKFMVYLQKENIIDESGMPKERFSAEFPKEGPSILRIQQVVRGDSAAYFCASSPSGGQGTVGKLFFGSGTQLSVL.

This clone was found a few times. This rearrangement joins TRBV5-1 to TRBJ2-2; 8 bases agree with TRBD1. The V gene end was trimmed by 2 bases and the J gene end by 1 base; junction bases not matched to a gene: 1. CDR3 size: 15 residues. Germline V gives CDR1 SGHRS, CDR2 YFSETQ. This CDR3 is CASSFDRGNTGELFF. CDR3 bases: TGCGCCAGCAGCTTTGACAGGGGGAACACCGGGGAGCTGTTTTTT. The variable domain in full, with the rest retrieved from reference TRBV5-1 and TRBJ2-2, is KAGVTQTPRYLIKTRGQQVTLSCSPISGHRSVSWYQQTPGQGLQFLFEYFSETQRNKGNFPGRFSGRQFSNSRSEMNVSTLELGDSALYLCASSFDRGNTGELFFGEGSRLTVL.

The chain recombines TRBV6-2 or TRBV6-3 with TRBJ2-5; 13 bases agree with TRBD2. V gave up 2 bases and J gave up 5 bases; unmatched junction bases: 2. CDR3 length equals 15 residues. The germline V gene has CDR1 MNHEY and CDR2 SVGEGT. The CDR3 spells CASSYGLAGVETQYF. The CDR3 coding sequence is TGTGCCAGCAGTTACGGACTAGCGGGAGTCGAGACCCAGTACTTC.

V and J are TRBV12-3 or TRBV12-4 and TRBJ1-4; a possible D gene is TRBD1 (5 bases). CDR3 length: 13 amino acids. V shed 4 bases and J shed 8 bases, with 11 bases lying between them. CDR3 coding DNA: TGTGCCAGCAGTTCGGAGGGGTGGGAAAAACTGTTTTTT. Its protein product is CASSSEGWEKLFF.

This chain joins TRBV14 and TRBJ2-5; the D is unclear. This CDR3 region has 12 residues. V lost 1 base to trimming and J lost 7 bases, with 7 bases between them. CDR1 SGHDN and CDR2 FVKESK come from the germline V gene. The CDR3 region is CASSQARRTQYF. The CDR3 DNA is TGTGCCAGCAGCCAAGCCCGGAGGACCCAGTACTTC. The entire variable domain, with the rest obtained from reference TRBV14 and TRBJ2-5, is as follows: EAGVTQFPSHSVIEKGQTVTLRCDPISGHDNLYWYRRVMGKEIKFLLHFVKESKQDESGMPNNRFLAERTGGTYSTLKVQPAELEDSGVYFCASSQARRTQYFGPGTRLLVL.

The genes are TRBV28 and TRBJ2-1, with TRBD2 matching 10 bases. With V trimmed by 8 bases and J by 1 base, 8 bases remained unmatched. CDR1 and CDR2 from the germline V gene are MDHEN and SYDVKM. The CDR3 is made up of 16 amino acids. CDR3 sequence (DNA): TGTGCCAGCGCCGAGCTAGCGGGAGAGTCCTACAATGAGCAGTTCTTC. Its translation is CASAELAGESYNEQFF.

V usage is TRBV5-8 and J usage is TRBJ2-7; possible D gene TRBD2, 6 bases. Trimming left V 0 bases short and J 0 bases short, with 7 bases between. Germline CDR1 is SGHTS and CDR2 is YDEGEE. This CDR3 contains 14 residues. CDR3 DNA sequence: TGTGCCAGCAGCTTGGCGGGACTCTCCTACGAGCAGTACTTC. It specifies CASSLAGLSYEQYF. Full variable domain (outside the CDR3, taken from reference TRBV5-8 and TRBJ2-7): EAGVTQSPTHLIKTRGQQATLRCSPISGHTSVYWYQQALGLGLQFLLWYDEGEERNRGNFPPRFSGRQFPNYSSELNVNALELEDSALYLCASSLAGLSYEQYFGPGTRLTVT.

V usage is TRBV7-9 and J usage is TRBJ2-1, with D possibly matching TRBD1 (5 bases). Germline CDR1 is SEHNR and CDR2 is FQNEAQ (reference sequence). Trimming stripped 7 bases from V and 1 base from J, with 11 bases between. The CDR3 spans 14 residues. CDR3 protein: CASKVDSSYNEQFF. In DNA form, the CDR3 reads TGTGCCAGCAAAGTCGACAGTTCCTACAATGAGCAGTTCTTC. The entire variable domain, with the rest obtained from reference TRBV7-9 and TRBJ2-1, is as follows: DTGVSQNPRHKITKRGQNVTFRCDPISEHNRLYWYRQTLGQGPEFLTYFQNEAQLEKSRLLSDRFSAERPKGSFSTLEIQRTEQGDSAMYLCASKVDSSYNEQFFGPGTRLTVL.

The rearrangement uses TRBV2 and TRBJ2-5; 7 bases are shared with TRBD1. J lost 5 bases, V lost 0 bases, and 0 bases had no gene match. CDR3 size: 13 residues. The germline CDR1 and CDR2 sequences are SNHLY and FYNNEI. The CDR3 DNA sequence: TGTGCCAGCAGTGAAGCCAGGGGGGAGACCCAGTACTTC. Its translation: CASSEARGETQYF.

This clone was observed a few times. V usage is TRBV25-1 and J usage is TRBJ1-5; weak D call: TRBD1 (6 bases). CDR3 length: 13 amino acids. The ends were cut back, 6 bases at V and 2 bases at J, with 8 bases in the middle. Germline V gene sequence: CDR1 MGHDK, CDR2 SYGVNS. The CDR3 nucleotides read TGTGCCAGCAGCAGGGGTGGCAATCAGCCCCAGCATTTT. It specifies CASSRGGNQPQHF.